This entry lists 5 T cell receptor beta chains sequenced from one sample in a study of graft-versus-host responses after intestinal transplantation. Assay: immunoSEQ multiplex PCR; the TCRdb copy retains only in-frame clones and omits some. Of roughly 110,000 clones listed, around 90% are singletons. These receptors' antigens are unknown. The material sequenced was unstimulated CD4+ T cells sorted from spleen or lymph node cells, taken before transplant. The receptors shown here come from a human donor who was the organ donor for an intestinal transplant.

The V and J genes are TRBV6-5 and TRBJ2-7, with D possibly called TRBD1 or TRBD2 (5 bases each). Trimming left V 8 bases short and J 2 bases short, with 16 bases between. Germline CDR1 is MNHEY and CDR2 is SVGAGI. This CDR3 contains 14 residues. The CDR3: CASHVLGATYEQYF. CDR3 in DNA: TGTGCCAGCCATGTCCTCGGGGCAACCTACGAGCAGTACTTC.

The J gene is TRBJ2-5, the V gene TRBV2; 11 bases are shared with TRBD2. V lost 5 bases to trimming and J lost 5 bases; unmatched junction nucleotides: 1. Germline V CDR1 and CDR2: SNHLY, FYNNEI. CDR3 length: 13 amino acids. The CDR3 DNA reads TGTGCCAGCAGTCGGACTAGCGGGGAGACCCAGTACTTC. This translates into CASSRTSGETQYF.

This chain links TRBV5-1 with TRBJ1-2; D gene ambiguous. The CDR3 has 18 residues. CDR1 SGHRS and CDR2 YFSETQ come from the germline V gene. Trimming left V 0 bases short and J 0 bases short, with 18 bases between. CDR3 loop: CASSLATDARSANYGYTF. DNA of the CDR3: TGCGCCAGCAGCTTGGCCACGGACGCACGCAGCGCTAACTATGGCTACACCTTC.

The genes are TRBV6-6 and TRBJ2-5, with D possibly called TRBD1 or TRBD2 (5 bases each). The J call may be faulty, since TRBJ2-7 better matches the DNA end. CDR1 and CDR2 from the germline V gene are MNHNY and SVGAGI (reference sequence). This CDR3 region has 13 residues. The CDR3 DNA sequence: TGTGCCAGCACCAATCACGCAGGGACCGAGCAGTACTTC. This translates into CASTNHAGTEQYF.

This clone was seen a single time. This sequence joins TRBV4-2 and TRBJ1-5; the D gene is possibly TRBD1 (6 bases). Germline values: CDR1 LGHNA, CDR2 YNFKEQ. CDR3 length: 16 amino acids. Trimming removed 1 base at V and 2 bases at J, with 12 bases between. The CDR3 here is CASSQGSSGGNQPQHF. DNA for the CDR3: TGTGCCAGCAGCCAAGGTTCTTCAGGGGGCAATCAGCCCCAGCATTTT.